Described below is a single T cell receptor beta chain sequence and its context. This specimen belongs to a study of CD8 T cells in Susac syndrome. With random hexamers, roughly 0.45 to 1 ug RNA was reverse transcribed. An immunoSEQ multiplex PCR generated amplified TCR beta CDR3 products spanning 54 Vbeta and 13 Jbeta. MiXCR, run by TCRdb on the immunoSEQ multiplex PCR reads, gives a single entry per CDR3 protein. The table lists 90,000 to 150,000 distinct CDR3 sequences, roughly 92% of them singletons. The germline V gene has CDR1 KGHDR and CDR2 SFDVKD. V shed 7 bases, J shed 4 bases, and the junction held 23 bases outside the gene matches. CDR3 length: 21 amino acids. Sequencing of TCR beta was performed on blood CD8+ and CD4+ T cells. The controls, all healthy donors, were matched for age and sex. Negative isolation yielded CD4+ and CD8+ T cells, and FACS enriched TEMRA cells.

The chain is built from TRBV24-1 and TRBJ2-1, with 11 bases matching TRBD2. The origin of this receptor is a human donor in good health. Source material: CD8+ T cells from PBMCs. In DNA form, the CDR3 reads TGTGCCACCAGACTTTTTAGCGGGAGGGTTCAAACATTGGTCGAATACAATGAGCAGTTCTTC. It specifies CATRLFSGRVQTLVEYNEQFF.